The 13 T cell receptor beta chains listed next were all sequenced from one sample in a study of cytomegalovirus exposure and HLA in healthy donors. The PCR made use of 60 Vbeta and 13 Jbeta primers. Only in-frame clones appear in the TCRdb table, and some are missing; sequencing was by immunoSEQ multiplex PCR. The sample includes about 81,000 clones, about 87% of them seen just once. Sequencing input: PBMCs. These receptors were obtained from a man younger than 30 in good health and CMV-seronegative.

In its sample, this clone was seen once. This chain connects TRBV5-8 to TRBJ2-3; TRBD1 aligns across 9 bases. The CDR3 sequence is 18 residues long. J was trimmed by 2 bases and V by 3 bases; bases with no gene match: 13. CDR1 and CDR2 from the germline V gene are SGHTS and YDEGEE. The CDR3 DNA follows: TGTGCCAGCAGCTATCCGGGACAGGGTTTGACCTCCACAGATACGCAGTATTTT. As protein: CASSYPGQGLTSTDTQYF.

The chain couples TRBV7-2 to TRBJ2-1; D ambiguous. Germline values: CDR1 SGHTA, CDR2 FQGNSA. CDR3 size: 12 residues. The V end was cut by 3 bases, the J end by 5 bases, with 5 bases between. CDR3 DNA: TGTGCCAGCAGCTTCCAGGACAATGAGCAGTTCTTC. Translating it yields CASSFQDNEQFF.

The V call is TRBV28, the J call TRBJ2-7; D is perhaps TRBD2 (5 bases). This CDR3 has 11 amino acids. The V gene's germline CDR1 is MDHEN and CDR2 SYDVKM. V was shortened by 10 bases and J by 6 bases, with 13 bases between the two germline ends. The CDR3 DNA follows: TGTGCCACCCAGGAGGCGGGCGAGCAGTACTTC. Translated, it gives CATQEAGEQYF.

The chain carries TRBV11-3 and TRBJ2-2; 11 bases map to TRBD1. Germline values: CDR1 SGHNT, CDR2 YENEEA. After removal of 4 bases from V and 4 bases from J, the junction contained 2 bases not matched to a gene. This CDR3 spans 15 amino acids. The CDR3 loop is CASSSGTGGTGELFF. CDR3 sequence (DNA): TGTGCCAGCAGCTCCGGGACAGGGGGCACCGGGGAGCTGTTTTTT.

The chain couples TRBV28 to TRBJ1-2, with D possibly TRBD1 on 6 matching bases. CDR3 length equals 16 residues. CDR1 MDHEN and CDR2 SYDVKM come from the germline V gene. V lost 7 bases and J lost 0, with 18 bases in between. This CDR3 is CASKAGGGGTNYGYTF. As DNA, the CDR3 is TGTGCCAGCAAGGCGGGAGGGGGTGGCACTAACTATGGCTACACCTTC.

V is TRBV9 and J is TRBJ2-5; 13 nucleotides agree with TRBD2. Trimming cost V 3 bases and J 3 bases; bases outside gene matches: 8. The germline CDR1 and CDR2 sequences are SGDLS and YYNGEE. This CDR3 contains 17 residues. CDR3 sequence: CASSATPGLAGKETQYF. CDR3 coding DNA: TGTGCCAGCAGCGCAACTCCGGGACTAGCGGGAAAAGAGACCCAGTACTTC.

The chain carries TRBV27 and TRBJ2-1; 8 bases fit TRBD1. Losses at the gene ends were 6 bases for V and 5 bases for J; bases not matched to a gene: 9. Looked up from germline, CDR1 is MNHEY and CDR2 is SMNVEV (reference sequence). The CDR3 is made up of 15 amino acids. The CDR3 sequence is CASSLLGTGDNEQFF. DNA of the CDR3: TGTGCCAGCAGCCTACTGGGGACAGGCGACAATGAGCAGTTCTTC.

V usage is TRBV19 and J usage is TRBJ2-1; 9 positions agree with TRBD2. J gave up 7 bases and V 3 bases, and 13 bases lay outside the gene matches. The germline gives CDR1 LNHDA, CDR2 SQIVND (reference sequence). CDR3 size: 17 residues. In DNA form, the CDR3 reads TGTGCCAGTAGTATTTCCCGAACTAGCGGGTCGCCGAATGAGCAGTTCTTC. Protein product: CASSISRTSGSPNEQFF.

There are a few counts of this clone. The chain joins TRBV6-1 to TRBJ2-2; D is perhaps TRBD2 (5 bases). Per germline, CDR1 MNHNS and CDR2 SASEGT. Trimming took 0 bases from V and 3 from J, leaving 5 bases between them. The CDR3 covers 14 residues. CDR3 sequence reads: CASSEAGDTGELFF. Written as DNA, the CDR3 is TGTGCCAGCAGTGAAGCCGGGGACACCGGGGAGCTGTTTTTT.

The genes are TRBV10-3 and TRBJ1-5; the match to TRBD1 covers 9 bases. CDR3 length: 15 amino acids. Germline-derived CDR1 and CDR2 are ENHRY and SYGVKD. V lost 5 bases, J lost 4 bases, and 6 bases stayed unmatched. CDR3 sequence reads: CAISSGQGMNQPQHF. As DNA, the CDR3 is TGTGCCATCAGTTCAGGACAGGGGATGAATCAGCCCCAGCATTTT.

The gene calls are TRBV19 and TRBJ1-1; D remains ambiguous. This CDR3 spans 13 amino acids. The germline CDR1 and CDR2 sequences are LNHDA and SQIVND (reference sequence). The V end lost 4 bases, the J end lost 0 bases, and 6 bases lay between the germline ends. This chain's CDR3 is CASSRAVNTEAFF. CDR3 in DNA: TGTGCCAGTAGTAGGGCCGTGAACACTGAAGCTTTCTTT.

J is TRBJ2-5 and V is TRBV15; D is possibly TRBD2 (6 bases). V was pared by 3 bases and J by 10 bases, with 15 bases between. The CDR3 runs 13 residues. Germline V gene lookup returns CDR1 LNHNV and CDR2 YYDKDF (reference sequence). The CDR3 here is CATSSPPTSNQYF. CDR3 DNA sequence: TGTGCCACCAGCAGTCCACCCACTAGCAACCAGTACTTC. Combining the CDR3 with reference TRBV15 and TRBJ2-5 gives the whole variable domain DAMVIQNPRYQVTQFGKPVTLSCSQTLNHNVMYWYQQKSSQAPKLLFHYYDKDFNNEADTPDNFQSRRPNTSFCFLDIRSPGLGDTAMYLCATSSPPTSNQYFGPGTRLLVL.

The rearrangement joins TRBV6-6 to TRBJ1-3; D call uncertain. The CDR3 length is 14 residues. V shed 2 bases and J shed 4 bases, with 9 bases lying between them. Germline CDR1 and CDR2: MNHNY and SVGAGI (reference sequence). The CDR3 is CASSYAARGNTIYF. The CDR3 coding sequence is TGTGCCAGCAGTTACGCGGCGCGGGGAAACACCATATATTTT.